This TCR beta chain appears in the sequencing data of a study of T cell responses to AZD1222 COVID-19 vaccine. Generated by immunoSEQ multiplex PCR, the TCRdb table keeps only in-frame clones and is missing some. Of some 120,000 clones in the sample, about 86% are singletons; the top ten hold approximately 2.9%. Second-dose schedules of about 4 or about 12 weeks were combined. CDR1 is DFQATT and CDR2 is SNEGSKA in the germline V gene (reference sequence). The CDR3 spans 11 residues. Trimming stripped 4 bases from V and 11 bases from J, with 14 bases between. The receptor's source is an adult who received the AZD1222 COVID-19 vaccine. Sequencing was performed on peripheral blood, taken 28 days after the second AZD1222 dose. The chain is built from TRBV20-1 and TRBJ1-1; D unresolved. CDR3 protein: CSAIAEAVAFF. The CDR3 DNA reads as TGCAGTGCTATAGCAGAGGCGGTGGCTTTCTTT.